The 18 T cell receptor beta chains below all came from one sample that was sequenced in a study of chemoradiotherapy in HPV16-positive cancers. TCRdb keeps only in-frame clones here, not all; method: immunoSEQ multiplex PCR. The sample contains roughly 24,000 clones, roughly 90% of which appear only once. Sequenced here: blood, sampled from a patient who underwent chemoradiotherapy. The receptors shown here come from a human donor with HPV-associated anogenital cancer.

The chain employs TRBV5-4 and TRBJ2-2; the match to TRBD1 covers 11 bases. Germline CDR1 SGHNT, CDR2 YYREEE (reference sequence). The CDR3 totals 16 residues. Germline trimming cut 1 base from V and 4 bases from J; bases unmatched to any gene: 3. The DNA of the CDR3 is TGTGCCAGCAGCTTGTCGGGGACAGGGGGCACCGGGGAGCTGTTTTTT. Residues: CASSLSGTGGTGELFF. The full variable domain, in which reference TRBV5-4 and TRBJ2-2 provide the parts outside the CDR3, is ETGVTQSPTHLIKTRGQQVTLRCSSQSGHNTVSWYQQALGQGPQFIFQYYREEENGRGNFPPRFSGLQFPNYSSELNVNALELDDSALYLCASSLSGTGGTGELFFGEGSRLTVL.

The chain employs TRBV27 and TRBJ2-2; D not certain. In germline, CDR1 is MNHEY, CDR2 SMNVEV (reference sequence). V lost 8 bases to trimming and J lost 6 bases, with 19 bases between them. The CDR3 length is 15 residues. The CDR3 spells CASLNSVQHPGELFF. In DNA form, the CDR3 reads TGTGCCAGCCTAAATTCCGTCCAGCACCCCGGGGAGCTGTTTTTT.

The CDR3 reads CASSYISGFGTQYF. The CDR3 nucleotides read TGTGCCAGCAGTTACATCTCAGGGTTCGGGACCCAGTACTTC. The chain has TRBV6-5 and TRBJ2-5; D possibly corresponds to TRBD1 (5 bases). Germline-derived CDR1 and CDR2 are MNHEY and SVGAGI. The CDR3 extends over 14 amino acids. V was cut by 2 bases and J by 7 bases, with 14 bases left in between.

V usage is TRBV29-1 and J usage is TRBJ2-6; weak D call: TRBD1 (7 bases). CDR1 and CDR2 (germline): SQVTM, ANQGSEA. Trimming removed 0 bases from V and 0 bases from J, with 21 bases in between. The CDR3 has 20 residues. The CDR3: CSVEDRGRTGGTSGANVLTF. In DNA, the CDR3 is TGCAGCGTTGAAGATCGGGGGCGGACAGGCGGAACCTCTGGGGCCAACGTCCTGACTTTC. Complete variable domain (other parts from reference TRBV29-1 and TRBJ2-6): SAVISQKPSRDICQRGTSLTIQCQVDSQVTMMFWYRQQPGQSLTLIATANQGSEATYESGFVIDKFPISRPNLTFSTLTVSNMSPEDSSIYLCSVEDRGRTGGTSGANVLTFGAGSRLTVL.

A few counts support this clone. This chain joins TRBV9 and TRBJ2-1; 11 nucleotides match TRBD2. V shed 3 bases and J 3 bases; nucleotides not matched to a gene: 5. This CDR3 spans 16 amino acids. Germline lookup yields CDR1 SGDLS and CDR2 YYNGEE. CDR3 sequence reads: CASSAIAGGNYNEQFF. The CDR3, as DNA: TGTGCCAGCAGCGCCATAGCGGGAGGGAACTACAATGAGCAGTTCTTC.

The chain is built from TRBV7-2 and TRBJ1-5; D might be TRBD1 (6 bases). The CDR3 runs to 16 residues. V was clipped by 3 bases and J by 7 bases, with 19 bases between them. Germline values: CDR1 SGHTA, CDR2 FQGNSA. The CDR3: CASSFWGRGSGQPQHF. The CDR3 DNA sequence: TGTGCCAGCAGCTTTTGGGGCAGGGGTTCAGGGCAGCCCCAGCATTTT. The complete variable domain, with remaining parts taken from reference TRBV7-2 and TRBJ1-5, reads GAGVSQSPSNKVTEKGKDVELRCDPISGHTALYWYRQSLGQGLEFLIYFQGNSAPDKSGLPSDRFSAERTGGSVSTLTIQRTQQEDSAVYLCASSFWGRGSGQPQHFGDGTRLSIL.

The chain is built from TRBV6-4 and TRBJ1-1; 8 nucleotides line up with TRBD1. This CDR3 has 14 residues. CDR1 and CDR2 from the germline V gene are MRHNA and SNTAGT. Trimming at V came to 2 bases and at J to 11 bases, leaving 10 bases not matched to a gene. The CDR3 sequence: CASSDNGQGKVAFF. The CDR3 DNA sequence: TGTGCCAGCAGTGACAACGGACAGGGTAAGGTCGCTTTCTTT.

V gene TRBV7-2 combines with J gene TRBJ2-1; no definite D call. Trimming pared 0 bases from V and 6 bases from J, leaving 15 bases between. This CDR3 region has 16 residues. Germline loops: CDR1 SGHTA, CDR2 FQGNSA. In DNA, the CDR3 is TGTGCCAGCAGCTTAGCGCCAGGAAGACCCCGCAATGAGCAGTTCTTC. It translates to CASSLAPGRPRNEQFF.

A single count supports this clone. The gene calls are TRBV4-1 and TRBJ1-1; tentatively, D is TRBD1 (6 bases). The CDR3 loop spans 13 amino acids. Germline values: CDR1 MGHRA, CDR2 YSYEKL. Trimming pared 1 base from V and 8 bases from J, leaving 11 bases between. The DNA for the CDR3 is TGCGCCAGCAGCCAAGCCGACAGGCCCGAAGCTTTCTTT. Amino acid sequence: CASSQADRPEAFF.

This chain's CDR3 is CASSILGNQPQHF. In DNA form, the CDR3 reads TGTGCCAGTAGTATACTGGGCAATCAGCCCCAGCATTTT. The chain links TRBV19 to TRBJ1-5; D remains ambiguous. V was trimmed by 2 bases and J by 2 bases, leaving 4 bases between them. The germline V gene encodes CDR1 LNHDA and CDR2 SQIVND (reference sequence). CDR3 size: 13 residues.

The CDR3 bases are TGCGCCAGCAGCCAAGTGACTAGCGGGACCCCCGGACCGGAGACCCAGTACTTC. Its translation: CASSQVTSGTPGPETQYF. The chain employs TRBV4-1 and TRBJ2-5, with TRBD2 matching over 11 bases. V gave up 1 base and J gave up 5 bases; unmatched junction bases: 12. The CDR3 length is 18 residues. From germline, CDR1 is MGHRA and CDR2 YSYEKL.

The chain has TRBV7-2 and TRBJ2-3; no definite D call. The CDR3 has 14 residues. Germline V gene lookup returns CDR1 SGHTA and CDR2 FQGNSA. Trimming cost V 2 bases and J 6 bases, with 12 bases left between them. Here the CDR3 reads CASSLSYLLDTQYF. For the CDR3, the DNA is TGTGCCAGCAGCTTATCCTATCTTCTGGATACGCAGTATTTT.

This sequence joins TRBV5-6 and TRBJ2-7; 9 bases are a match to TRBD1. The ends lost 2 bases at V and 6 bases at J; junction bases unmatched: 6. Germline V gene data show CDR1 as SGHDT and CDR2 as YYEEEE. This CDR3 contains 14 residues. The CDR3 bases are TGTGCCAGCAGCTTCCGGGACAGGGTACTCGAGCAGTACTTC. Its protein is CASSFRDRVLEQYF.

This chain connects TRBV28 to TRBJ2-3; 7 nucleotides agree with TRBD1. The CDR3 consists of 14 residues. After removal of 8 bases from V and 3 bases from J, the junction contained 8 bases not matched to a gene. Germline V gene lookup returns CDR1 MDHEN and CDR2 SYDVKM. Here the CDR3 DNA reads TGTGCCAGCCGACAGGGCCCGGCTACAGATACGCAGTATTTT. This translates into CASRQGPATDTQYF. Using reference TRBV28 and TRBJ2-3 for the parts outside the CDR3, the full variable domain is DVKVTQSSRYLVKRTGEKVFLECVQDMDHENMFWYRQDPGLGLRLIYFSYDVKMKEKGDIPEGYSVSREKKERFSLILESASTNQTSMYLCASRQGPATDTQYFGPGTRLTVL.

This chain links TRBV4-3 with TRBJ2-6; the D is unclear. CDR1 LGHNA and CDR2 YSLEER come from the germline V gene. V was cut by 0 bases and J by 7 bases, with 13 bases left in between. The CDR3 sequence is 16 residues long. In DNA, the CDR3 is TGCGCCAGCAGCCAAGATTTAGGGTTGGTTGCCAACGTCCTGACTTTC. It codes for CASSQDLGLVANVLTF.

The rearrangement joins TRBV2 to TRBJ2-6, with no clear D. Trimming left V 6 bases short and J 2 bases short, with 11 bases between. The CDR3 loop spans 15 amino acids. The germline CDR1 and CDR2 sequences are SNHLY and FYNNEI. The CDR3 spells CASSPLGTGANVLTF. The DNA for the CDR3 is TGTGCCAGCAGCCCCCTCGGAACTGGGGCCAACGTCCTGACTTTC.

The CDR3 is CASSPAPSTDTQYF. CDR3 nucleotides: TGTGCCAGCTCACCAGCCCCCAGCACAGATACGCAGTATTTT. V gene TRBV18 combines with J gene TRBJ2-3, with D unclear. Germline V gene data show CDR1 as KGHSH and CDR2 as LQKENI. The CDR3 sequence is 14 residues long. V was trimmed by 2 bases and J by 0 bases, leaving 6 bases between them.

The CDR3 DNA is TGTGCCAGCAGCTCCGAGGCAGGAATGAACACCGGGGAGCTGTTTTTT. Encoded protein: CASSSEAGMNTGELFF. The V call is TRBV5-4, the J call TRBJ2-2; D gene uncertain. Germline V gene lookup returns CDR1 SGHNT and CDR2 YYREEE (reference sequence). Trimming shortened V by 3 bases and J by 1 base, and 13 bases separated the two germline ends. The CDR3 covers 16 residues.